This TCR beta chain is from a study of blood T cell repertoires in COVID-19. About the study: COVID-19 samples from acute and convalescent phases originated in the United States, Italy and Spain.

Germline trimming cut 0 bases from V and 3 bases from J; bases unmatched to any gene: 10. CDR3 length equals 18 residues. CDR1 is MGHRA, CDR2 YSYEKL, per germline. The data were produced by immunoSEQ multiplex PCR, yet TCRdb's version contains in-frame clones alone and is incomplete. This sample has 130,000 to 150,000 clones; roughly four fifths occur once, and the top ten carry roughly 8%. This clone was recorded a few times. Sequenced: peripheral blood. The TCR comes from a human donor with acute or convalescent COVID-19. The donor label of this sample is uncertain. The rearrangement uses TRBV4-1 and TRBJ2-3; 9 bases fit TRBD1. The CDR3 protein is CASSQESIGTGWTDTQYF. CDR3 DNA: TGCGCCAGCAGCCAAGAAAGCATCGGGACAGGGTGGACAGATACGCAGTATTTT.